This T cell receptor (beta chain) was sequenced for a study of shared clonotypes between healthy human individuals. The study's findings and limits: Rarefaction indicated that sorted-subset sequencing remained incomplete although depth was large. Researchers found naive subsets generally carried larger estimated richness than memory subsets.

Regarding this clone: Antigen unknown.

Sequencing used immunoSEQ multiplex PCR; TCRdb keeps in-frame clones, though not all of them. This table holds 1,400,000 or so clones, less than 99% found once. The TCR originated in a man aged 25 to 40 in good health. The sample taken for sequencing was naive CD4+ T cells sorted from blood. Subset defined: CD45RA+ positively selected.

The CDR3 region has the DNA TGTGCCAGCAGCTTAGGGGCCGGGTTCTCCTACGAGCAGTACTTC. It encodes CASSLGAGFSYEQYF. This chain joins TRBV7-2 and TRBJ2-7; D not certain. The V gene lost 1 base and the J gene lost 0 bases, with 10 bases spanning the gap. This CDR3 has 15 amino acids. Germline CDR1 and CDR2: SGHTA and FQGNSA.